This paragraph reports one T cell receptor beta chain. These data are taken from a study of blood T cell repertoires in COVID-19. Whole-study context: Samples representing acute and convalescent COVID-19 were sourced from the United States, Italy and Spain.

CDR3 length: 15 residues. The V and J ends lost 0 bases and 2 bases respectively, with 10 bases between them. CDR1 is SGDLS and CDR2 is YYNGEE in the germline V gene. Methods used by the authors: Counts of nucleated cells, estimated from reference gene primer amplification, were obtained. Libraries were prepared by immunoSEQ multiplex PCR; TCRdb keeps only in-frame clonotypes and omits some of them. Clonal size and the V and J genes are those of that table, whereas D and trimming came from the DNA. The repertoire holds more than 110,000 clones, 84% seen once, with roughly two fifths in the top ten. The receptor's source is a human donor in a cohort sampled during active COVID-19. The chain has TRBV9 and TRBJ2-3, with D possibly being TRBD2 (7 bases). Sequencing was carried out using peripheral blood. As DNA, the CDR3 is TGTGCCAGCAGCGTAGGCGGGGGCCTCACAGATACGCAGTATTTT. Translating gives CASSVGGGLTDTQYF.